The following is a T cell receptor beta chain sequence with its context. Its target is not known. The data originate from a study of identical twins. Findings of the study overall: Diverse VJ usage suggested most zero-insertion clonotypes were not invariant T cells.

A template switching step contributed a universal primer site, while unique molecular identifiers were present in the cDNA. TCRdb reanalysed the 5' RACE reads using MiXCR and keeps one entry per CDR3 protein. Of 350,000 to 500,000 distinct CDR3 sequences in the sample, roughly 18% were seen once. Healthy Caucasians alone served as donors. Trimming removed 8 bases at V and 3 bases at J, with 21 bases between. Germline CDR1 is MNHEY and CDR2 is SMNVEV (reference sequence). There are 16 residues in the CDR3. The genes are TRBV27 and TRBJ2-3; D is unclear. The sequence came from a man aged 50-59 years in good health. Sample: naive T cells sorted from blood. The CDR3 spells CASAVFMSTATDTQYF. The CDR3 bases are TGTGCCAGCGCAGTTTTTATGAGTACTGCAACAGATACGCAGTATTTT.